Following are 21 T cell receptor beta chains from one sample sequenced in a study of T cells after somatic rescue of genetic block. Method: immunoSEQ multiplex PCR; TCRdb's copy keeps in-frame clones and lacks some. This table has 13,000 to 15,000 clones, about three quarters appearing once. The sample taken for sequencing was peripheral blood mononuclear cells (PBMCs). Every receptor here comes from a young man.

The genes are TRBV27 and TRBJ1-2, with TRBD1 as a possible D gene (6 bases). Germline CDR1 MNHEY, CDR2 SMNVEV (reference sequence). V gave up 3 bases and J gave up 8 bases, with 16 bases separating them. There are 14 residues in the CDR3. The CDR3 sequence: CASSFTSGASGYTF. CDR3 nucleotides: TGTGCCAGCAGTTTCACCTCAGGGGCATCGGGCTACACCTTC.

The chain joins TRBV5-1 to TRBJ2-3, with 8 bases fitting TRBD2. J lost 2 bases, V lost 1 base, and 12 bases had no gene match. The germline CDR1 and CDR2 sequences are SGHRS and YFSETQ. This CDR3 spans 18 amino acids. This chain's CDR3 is CASSLWGKAGEFTDTQYF. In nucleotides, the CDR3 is TGCGCCAGCAGCTTGTGGGGTAAAGCGGGGGAATTCACAGATACGCAGTATTTT.

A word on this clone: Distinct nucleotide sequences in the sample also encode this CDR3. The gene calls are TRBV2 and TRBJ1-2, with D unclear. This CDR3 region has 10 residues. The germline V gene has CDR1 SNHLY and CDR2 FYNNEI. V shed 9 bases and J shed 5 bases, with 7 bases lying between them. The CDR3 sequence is CARPHYGYTF. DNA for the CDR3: TGTGCCAGGCCGCATTATGGCTACACCTTC.

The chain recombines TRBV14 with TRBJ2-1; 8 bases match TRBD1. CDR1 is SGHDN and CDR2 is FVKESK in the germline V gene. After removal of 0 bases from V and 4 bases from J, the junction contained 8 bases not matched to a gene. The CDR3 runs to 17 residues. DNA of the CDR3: TGTGCCAGCAGCCAAGATGGGACAGGCCGAGGGTACAATGAGCAGTTCTTC. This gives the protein CASSQDGTGRGYNEQFF.

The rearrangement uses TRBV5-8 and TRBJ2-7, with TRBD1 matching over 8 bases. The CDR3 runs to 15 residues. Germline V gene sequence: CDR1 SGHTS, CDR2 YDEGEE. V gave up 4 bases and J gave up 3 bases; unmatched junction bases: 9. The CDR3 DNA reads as TGTGCCAGCAGCCCCTTGGACAGGGAGGACTACGAGCAGTACTTC. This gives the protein CASSPLDREDYEQYF.

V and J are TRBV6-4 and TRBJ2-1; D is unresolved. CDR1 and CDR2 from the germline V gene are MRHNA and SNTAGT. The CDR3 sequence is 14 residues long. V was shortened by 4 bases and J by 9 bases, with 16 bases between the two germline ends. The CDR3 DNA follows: TGTGCCAGCAGTGTATCTTCCTATCTCGGTGAGCAGTTCTTC. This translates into CASSVSSYLGEQFF.

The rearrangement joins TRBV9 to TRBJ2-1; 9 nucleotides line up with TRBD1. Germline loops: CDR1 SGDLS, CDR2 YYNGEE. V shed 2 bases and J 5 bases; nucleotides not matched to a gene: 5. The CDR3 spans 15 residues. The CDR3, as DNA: TGTGCCAGCAGCGTCGGGACAGGGTCCCACAATGAGCAGTTCTTC. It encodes CASSVGTGSHNEQFF.

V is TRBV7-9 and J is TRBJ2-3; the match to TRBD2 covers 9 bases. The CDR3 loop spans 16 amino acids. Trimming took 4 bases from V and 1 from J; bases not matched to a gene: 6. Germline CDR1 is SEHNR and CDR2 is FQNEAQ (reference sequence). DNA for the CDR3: TGTGCCAGCAGCTACAGCGGGGGGCTAGGCACAGATACGCAGTATTTT. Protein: CASSYSGGLGTDTQYF.

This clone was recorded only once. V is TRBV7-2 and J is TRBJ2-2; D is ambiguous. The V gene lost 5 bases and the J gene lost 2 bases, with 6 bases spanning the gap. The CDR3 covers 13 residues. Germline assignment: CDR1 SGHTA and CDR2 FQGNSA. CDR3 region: CASSQRNTGELFF. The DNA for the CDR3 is TGTGCCAGCAGCCAACGTAACACCGGGGAGCTGTTTTTT.

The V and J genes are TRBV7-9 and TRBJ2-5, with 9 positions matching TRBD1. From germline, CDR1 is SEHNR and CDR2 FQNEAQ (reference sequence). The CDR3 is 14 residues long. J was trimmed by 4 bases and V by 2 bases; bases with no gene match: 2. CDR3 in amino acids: CASSLTTGGETQYF. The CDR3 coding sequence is TGTGCCAGCAGCTTAACGACAGGGGGAGAGACCCAGTACTTC.

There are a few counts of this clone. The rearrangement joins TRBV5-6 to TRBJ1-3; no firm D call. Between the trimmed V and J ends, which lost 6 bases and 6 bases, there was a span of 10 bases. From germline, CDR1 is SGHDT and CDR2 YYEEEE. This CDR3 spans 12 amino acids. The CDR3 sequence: CASNGRLNTIYF. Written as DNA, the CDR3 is TGTGCCAGCAATGGCAGACTAAACACCATATATTTT.

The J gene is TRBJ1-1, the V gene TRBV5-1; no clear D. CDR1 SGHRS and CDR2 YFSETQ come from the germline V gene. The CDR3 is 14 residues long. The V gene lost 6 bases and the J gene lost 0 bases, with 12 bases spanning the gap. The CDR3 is CASTSNAVNTEAFF. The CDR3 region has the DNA TGCGCCAGCACTTCAAATGCAGTGAACACTGAAGCTTTCTTT.

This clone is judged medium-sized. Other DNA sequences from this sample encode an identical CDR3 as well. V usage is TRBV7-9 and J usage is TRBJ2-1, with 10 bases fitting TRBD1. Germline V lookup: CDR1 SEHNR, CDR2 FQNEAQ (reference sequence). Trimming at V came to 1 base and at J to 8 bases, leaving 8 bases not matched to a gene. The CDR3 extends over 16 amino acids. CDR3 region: CASSLVSGDRGDEQFF. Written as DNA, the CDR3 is TGTGCCAGCAGCTTAGTTAGTGGGGACAGGGGAGATGAGCAGTTCTTC.

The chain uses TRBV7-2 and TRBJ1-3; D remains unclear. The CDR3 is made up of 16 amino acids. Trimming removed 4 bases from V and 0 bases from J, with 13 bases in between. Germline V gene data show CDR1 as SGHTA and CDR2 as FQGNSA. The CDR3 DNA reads TGTGCCAGCAGCTCCCCTCTCGAGTACTCTGGAAACACCATATATTTT. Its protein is CASSSPLEYSGNTIYF.

The CDR3 sequence is CASSLRPDGTYEQYF. The CDR3 bases are TGTGCCAGCAGCTTAAGACCGGACGGAACCTACGAGCAGTACTTC. This rearrangement joins TRBV7-9 to TRBJ2-7; D unresolved. The CDR3 sequence is 15 residues long. V was trimmed by 2 bases and J by 2 bases, leaving 13 bases between them. Germline CDR1 and CDR2: SEHNR and FQNEAQ (reference sequence).

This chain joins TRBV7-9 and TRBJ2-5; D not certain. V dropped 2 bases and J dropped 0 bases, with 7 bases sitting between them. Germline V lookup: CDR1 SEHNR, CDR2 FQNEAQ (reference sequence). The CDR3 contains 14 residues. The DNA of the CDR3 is TGTGCCAGCAGCTTAAGTCAGAACCAAGAGACCCAGTACTTC. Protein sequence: CASSLSQNQETQYF.

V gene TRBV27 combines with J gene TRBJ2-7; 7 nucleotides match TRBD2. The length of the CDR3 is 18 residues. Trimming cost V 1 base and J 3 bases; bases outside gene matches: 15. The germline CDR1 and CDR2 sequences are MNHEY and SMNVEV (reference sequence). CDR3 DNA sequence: TGTGCCAGCAGTTTATTCGCCGACGAGAGCGGGGCGGGCTACGAGCAGTACTTC. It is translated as CASSLFADESGAGYEQYF.

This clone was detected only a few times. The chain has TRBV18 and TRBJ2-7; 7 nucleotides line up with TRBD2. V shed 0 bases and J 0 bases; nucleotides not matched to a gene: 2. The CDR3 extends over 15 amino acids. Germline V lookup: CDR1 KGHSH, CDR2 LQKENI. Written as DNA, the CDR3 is TGTGCCAGCTCACCACCGCGCGGGGGCTCCTACGAGCAGTACTTC. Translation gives CASSPPRGGSYEQYF.

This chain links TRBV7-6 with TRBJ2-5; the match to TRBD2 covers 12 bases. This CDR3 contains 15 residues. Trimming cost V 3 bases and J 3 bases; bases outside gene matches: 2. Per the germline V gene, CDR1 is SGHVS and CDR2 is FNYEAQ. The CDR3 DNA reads TGTGCCAGCAGCTTGGGACTAGCGGGTAAAGAGACCCAGTACTTC. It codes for CASSLGLAGKETQYF.

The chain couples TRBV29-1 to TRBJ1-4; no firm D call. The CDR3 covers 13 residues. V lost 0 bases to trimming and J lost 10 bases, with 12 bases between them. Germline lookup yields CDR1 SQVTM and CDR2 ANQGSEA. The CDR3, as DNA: TGCAGCGTTGAAGAAGGAGGGTTCGGAAAACTGTTTTTT. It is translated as CSVEEGGFGKLFF.

DNA of the CDR3: TGTGCCAGCAGTTCGTCCCCGGGACTCCGGTACAATGAGCAGTTCTTC. Translating it yields CASSSSPGLRYNEQFF. V gene TRBV27 combines with J gene TRBJ2-1, with D possibly being TRBD2 (6 bases). V was trimmed by 4 bases and J by 4 bases, leaving 17 bases between them. The CDR3 loop spans 16 amino acids. Germline V gives CDR1 MNHEY, CDR2 SMNVEV (reference sequence).